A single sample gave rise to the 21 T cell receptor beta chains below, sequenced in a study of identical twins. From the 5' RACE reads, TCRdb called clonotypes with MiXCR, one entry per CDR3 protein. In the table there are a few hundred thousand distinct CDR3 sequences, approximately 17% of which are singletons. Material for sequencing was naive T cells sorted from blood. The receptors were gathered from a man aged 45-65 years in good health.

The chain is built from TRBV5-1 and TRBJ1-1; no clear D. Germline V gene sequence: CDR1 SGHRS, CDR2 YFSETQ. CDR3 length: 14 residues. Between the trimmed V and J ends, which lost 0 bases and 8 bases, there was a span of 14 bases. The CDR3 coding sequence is TGCGCCAGCAGCTTGGCTCGGTCGGGTACCGAAGCTTTCTTT. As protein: CASSLARSGTEAFF.

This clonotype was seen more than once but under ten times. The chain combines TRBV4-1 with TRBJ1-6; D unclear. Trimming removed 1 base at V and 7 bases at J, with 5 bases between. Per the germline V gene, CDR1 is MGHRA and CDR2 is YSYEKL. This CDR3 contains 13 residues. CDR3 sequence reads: CASSQARNSPLHF. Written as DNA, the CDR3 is TGCGCCAGCAGCCAAGCGAGGAATTCACCCCTCCACTTT.

For the CDR3, the DNA is TGTGCCAGCCCTGGACTGCCCAAAGACGAGCAGTACTTC. Encoded protein: CASPGLPKDEQYF. This chain uses TRBV12-3 or TRBV12-4 with TRBJ2-7; TRBD2 might be the D (5 bases). V was pared by 8 bases and J by 5 bases, with 16 bases between. The CDR3 runs 13 residues.

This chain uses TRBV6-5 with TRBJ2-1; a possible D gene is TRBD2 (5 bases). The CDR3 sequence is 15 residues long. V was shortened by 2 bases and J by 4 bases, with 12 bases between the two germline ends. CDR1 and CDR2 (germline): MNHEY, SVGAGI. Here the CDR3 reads CASSYGLATYNEQFF. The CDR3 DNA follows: TGTGCCAGCAGTTACGGGTTAGCGACGTACAATGAGCAGTTCTTC.

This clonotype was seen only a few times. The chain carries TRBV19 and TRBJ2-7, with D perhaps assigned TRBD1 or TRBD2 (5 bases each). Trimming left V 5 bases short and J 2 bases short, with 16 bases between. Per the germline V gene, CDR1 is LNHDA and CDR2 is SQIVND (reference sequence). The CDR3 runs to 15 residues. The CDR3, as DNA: TGTGCCAGTAGTCCCCAGCTCGGGGCCACCTACGAGCAGTACTTC. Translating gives CASSPQLGATYEQYF. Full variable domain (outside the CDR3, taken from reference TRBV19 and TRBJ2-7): DGGITQSPKYLFRKEGQNVTLSCEQNLNHDAMYWYRQDPGQGLRLIYYSQIVNDFQKGDIAEGYSVSREKKESFPLTVTSAQKNPTAFYLCASSPQLGATYEQYFGPGTRLTVT.

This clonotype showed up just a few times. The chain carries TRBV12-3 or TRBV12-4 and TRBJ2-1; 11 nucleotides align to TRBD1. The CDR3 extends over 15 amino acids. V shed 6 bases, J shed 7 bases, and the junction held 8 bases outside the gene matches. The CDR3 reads CASSRGQGALNEQFF. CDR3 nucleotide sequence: TGTGCCAGCAGCCGAGGACAGGGGGCTCTGAATGAGCAGTTCTTC.

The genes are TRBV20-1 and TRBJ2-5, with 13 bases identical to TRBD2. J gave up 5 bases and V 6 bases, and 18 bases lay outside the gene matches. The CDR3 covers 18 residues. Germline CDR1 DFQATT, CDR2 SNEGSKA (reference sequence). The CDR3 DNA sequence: TGCAGTGCACCTTGGACTAGCGGGGGATGGAGTTCAGGGGAGACCCAGTACTTC. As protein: CSAPWTSGGWSSGETQYF.

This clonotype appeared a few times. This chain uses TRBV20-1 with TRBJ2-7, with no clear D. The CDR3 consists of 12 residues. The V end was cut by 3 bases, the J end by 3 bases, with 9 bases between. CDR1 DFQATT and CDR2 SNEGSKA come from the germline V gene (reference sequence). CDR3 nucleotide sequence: TGCAGTGCTAGTGGGCAGGTCTACGAGCAGTACTTC. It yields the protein CSASGQVYEQYF.

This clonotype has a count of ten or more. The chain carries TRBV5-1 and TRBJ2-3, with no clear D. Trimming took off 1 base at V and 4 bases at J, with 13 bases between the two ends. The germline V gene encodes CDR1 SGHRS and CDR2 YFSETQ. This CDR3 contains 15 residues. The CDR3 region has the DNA TGCGCCAGCAGCTTGTTAGGGTATAGCCCAGATACGCAGTATTTT. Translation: CASSLLGYSPDTQYF.

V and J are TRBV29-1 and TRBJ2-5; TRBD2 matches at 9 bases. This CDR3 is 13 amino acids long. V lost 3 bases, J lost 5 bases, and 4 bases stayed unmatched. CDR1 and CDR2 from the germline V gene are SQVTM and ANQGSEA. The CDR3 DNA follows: TGCAGCGTTGAGCGGGGGGGCCATGAGACCCAGTACTTC. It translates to CSVERGGHETQYF.

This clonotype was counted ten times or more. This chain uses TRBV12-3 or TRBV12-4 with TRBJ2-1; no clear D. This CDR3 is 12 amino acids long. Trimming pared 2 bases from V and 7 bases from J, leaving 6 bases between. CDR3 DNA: TGTGCCAGCAGTTTAATGGGGAATGAGCAGTTCTTC. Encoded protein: CASSLMGNEQFF.

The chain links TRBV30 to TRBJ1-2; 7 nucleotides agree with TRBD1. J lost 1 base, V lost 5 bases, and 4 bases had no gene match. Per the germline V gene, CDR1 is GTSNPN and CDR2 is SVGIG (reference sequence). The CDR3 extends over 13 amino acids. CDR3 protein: CAWSGTDNYGYTF. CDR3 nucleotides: TGTGCCTGGTCCGGGACAGATAACTATGGCTACACCTTC. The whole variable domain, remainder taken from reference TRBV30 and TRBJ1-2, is SQTIHQWPATLVQPVGSPLSLECTVEGTSNPNLYWYRQAAGRGLQLLFYSVGIGQISSEVPQNLSASRPQDRQFILSSKKLLLSDSGFYLCAWSGTDNYGYTFGSGTRLTVV.

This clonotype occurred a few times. This CDR3 is CSASSVVLGNEKLFF. The CDR3 DNA follows: TGCAGTGCTTCGAGCGTGGTCTTAGGAAATGAAAAACTGTTTTTT. The chain carries TRBV20-1 and TRBJ1-4; unclear D gene. Germline V gene data show CDR1 as DFQATT and CDR2 as SNEGSKA (reference sequence). V lost 5 bases, J lost 5 bases, and 18 bases lay in between. The CDR3 runs 15 residues.

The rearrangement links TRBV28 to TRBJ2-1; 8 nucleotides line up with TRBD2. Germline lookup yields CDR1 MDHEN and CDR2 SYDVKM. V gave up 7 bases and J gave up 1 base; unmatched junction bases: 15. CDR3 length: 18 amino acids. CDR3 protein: CASNAEAGAKFSYNEQFF. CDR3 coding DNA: TGTGCCAGCAACGCCGAAGCGGGAGCGAAATTTTCCTACAATGAGCAGTTCTTC.

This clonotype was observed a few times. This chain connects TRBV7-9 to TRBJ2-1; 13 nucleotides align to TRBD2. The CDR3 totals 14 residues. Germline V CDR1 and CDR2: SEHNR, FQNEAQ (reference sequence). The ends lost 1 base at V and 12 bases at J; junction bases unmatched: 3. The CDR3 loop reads CASSLGRTSGRQFF. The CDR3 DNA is TGTGCCAGCAGCTTAGGGCGGACTAGCGGGAGGCAGTTCTTC. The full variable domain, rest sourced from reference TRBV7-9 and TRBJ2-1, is DTGVSQNPRHKITKRGQNVTFRCDPISEHNRLYWYRQTLGQGPEFLTYFQNEAQLEKSRLLSDRFSAERPKGSFSTLEIQRTEQGDSAMYLCASSLGRTSGRQFFGPGTRLTVL.

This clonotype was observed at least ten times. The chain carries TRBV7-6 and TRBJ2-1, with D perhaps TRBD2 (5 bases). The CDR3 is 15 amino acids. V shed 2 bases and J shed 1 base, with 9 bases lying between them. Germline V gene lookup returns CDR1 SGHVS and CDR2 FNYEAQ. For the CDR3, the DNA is TGTGCCAGCAGCTTATACCTAGCTTCCTACAATGAGCAGTTCTTC. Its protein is CASSLYLASYNEQFF. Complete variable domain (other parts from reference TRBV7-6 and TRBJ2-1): GAGVSQSPRYKVTKRGQDVALRCDPISGHVSLYWYRQALGQGPEFLTYFNYEAQQDKSGLPNDRFSAERPEGSISTLTIQRTEQRDSAMYRCASSLYLASYNEQFFGPGTRLTVL.

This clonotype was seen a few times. In DNA form, the CDR3 reads TGTGCCAGCAGCAGTAGCGGGAGGAGGGCAGATACGCAGTATTTT. Translated, it gives CASSSSGRRADTQYF. The gene calls are TRBV27 and TRBJ2-3; 10 bases map to TRBD2. The CDR3 sequence is 15 residues long. Germline V lookup: CDR1 MNHEY, CDR2 SMNVEV (reference sequence). V lost 6 bases to trimming and J lost 4 bases; unmatched junction nucleotides: 7.

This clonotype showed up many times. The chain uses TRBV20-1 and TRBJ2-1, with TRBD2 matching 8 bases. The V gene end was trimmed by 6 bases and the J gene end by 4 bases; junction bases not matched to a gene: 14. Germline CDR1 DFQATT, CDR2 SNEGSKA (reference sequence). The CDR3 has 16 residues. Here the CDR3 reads CSAPAPGGARYNEQFF. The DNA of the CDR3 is TGCAGTGCCCCCGCTCCGGGGGGGGCCAGGTACAATGAGCAGTTCTTC.

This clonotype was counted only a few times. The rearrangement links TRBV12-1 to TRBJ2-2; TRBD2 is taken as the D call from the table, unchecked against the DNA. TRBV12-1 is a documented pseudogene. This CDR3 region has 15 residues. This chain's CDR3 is CASSRDLPNTGELFF. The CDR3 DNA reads TGCGCCAGCAGTCGGGACTTACCGAACACCGGGGAGCTGTTTTTT.

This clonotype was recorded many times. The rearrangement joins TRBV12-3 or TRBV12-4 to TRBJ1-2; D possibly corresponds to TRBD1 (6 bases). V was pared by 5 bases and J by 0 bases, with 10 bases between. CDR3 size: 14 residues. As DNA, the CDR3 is TGTGCCAGCAGTGACAGGCCAGCTAACTATGGCTACACCTTC. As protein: CASSDRPANYGYTF.

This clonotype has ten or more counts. The CDR3 is CASSSEPGFYNEQFF. CDR3 in DNA: TGTGCCAGCAGCTCAGAACCGGGGTTTTACAATGAGCAGTTCTTC. The rearrangement joins TRBV9 to TRBJ2-1; tentative D call: TRBD2 (5 bases). Germline lookup yields CDR1 SGDLS and CDR2 YYNGEE. Trimming pared 4 bases from V and 4 bases from J, leaving 15 bases between. The CDR3 has 15 residues.